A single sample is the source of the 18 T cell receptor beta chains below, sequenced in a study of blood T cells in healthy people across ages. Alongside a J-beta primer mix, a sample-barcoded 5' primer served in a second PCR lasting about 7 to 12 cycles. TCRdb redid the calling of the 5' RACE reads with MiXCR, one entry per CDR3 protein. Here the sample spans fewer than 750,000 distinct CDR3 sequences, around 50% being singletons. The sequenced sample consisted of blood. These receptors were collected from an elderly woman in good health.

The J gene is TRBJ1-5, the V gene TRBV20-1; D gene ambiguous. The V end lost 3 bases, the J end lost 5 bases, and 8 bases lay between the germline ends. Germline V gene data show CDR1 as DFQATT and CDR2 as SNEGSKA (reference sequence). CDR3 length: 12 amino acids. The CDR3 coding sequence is TGCAGTGCTAGTGGTCTGGATCAGCCCCAGCATTTT. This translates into CSASGLDQPQHF.

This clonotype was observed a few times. The CDR3 reads CASSSRTSGLYNEQFF. CDR3 in DNA: TGTGCCAGCAGCTCACGAACTAGCGGGTTGTACAATGAGCAGTTCTTC. The chain employs TRBV7-2 and TRBJ2-1; the match to TRBD2 covers 9 bases. V shed 4 bases and J 4 bases; nucleotides not matched to a gene: 8. The CDR3 spans 16 residues. Germline V gene sequence: CDR1 SGHTA, CDR2 FQGNSA.

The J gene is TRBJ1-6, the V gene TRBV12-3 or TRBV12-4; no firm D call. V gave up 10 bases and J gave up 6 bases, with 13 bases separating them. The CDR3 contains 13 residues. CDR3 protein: CATSVRANSPLHF. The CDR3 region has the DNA TGTGCCACCTCGGTCCGGGCTAATTCACCCCTCCACTTT.

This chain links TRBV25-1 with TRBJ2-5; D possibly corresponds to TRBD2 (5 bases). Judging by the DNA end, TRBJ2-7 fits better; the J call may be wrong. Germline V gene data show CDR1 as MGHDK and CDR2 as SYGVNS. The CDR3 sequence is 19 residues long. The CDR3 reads CASSEYILDGPGSSYEQYF. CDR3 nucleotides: TGTGCCAGCAGTGAATATATACTCGATGGTCCGGGATCAAGCTACGAGCAGTACTTC.

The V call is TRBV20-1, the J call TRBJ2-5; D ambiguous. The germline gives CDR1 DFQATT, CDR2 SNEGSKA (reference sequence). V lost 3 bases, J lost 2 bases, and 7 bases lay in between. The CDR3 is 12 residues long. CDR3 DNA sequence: TGCAGTGCTAGTTCTGTTCAAGAGACCCAGTACTTC. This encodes CSASSVQETQYF.

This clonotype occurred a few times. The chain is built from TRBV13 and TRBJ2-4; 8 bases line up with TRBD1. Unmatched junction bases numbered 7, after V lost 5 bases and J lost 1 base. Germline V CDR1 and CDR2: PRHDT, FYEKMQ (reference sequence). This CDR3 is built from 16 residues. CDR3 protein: CASSNKGTGAKNIQYF. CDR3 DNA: TGTGCCAGCAGCAATAAGGGGACAGGCGCCAAAAACATTCAGTACTTC.

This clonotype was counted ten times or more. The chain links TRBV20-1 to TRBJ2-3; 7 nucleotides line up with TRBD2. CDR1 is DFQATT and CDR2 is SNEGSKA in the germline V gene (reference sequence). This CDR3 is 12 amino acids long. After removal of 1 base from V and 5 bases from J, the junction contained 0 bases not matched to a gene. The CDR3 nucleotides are TGCAGTGCTAGAGCGGGAGGAGATACGCAGTATTTT. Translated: CSARAGGDTQYF.

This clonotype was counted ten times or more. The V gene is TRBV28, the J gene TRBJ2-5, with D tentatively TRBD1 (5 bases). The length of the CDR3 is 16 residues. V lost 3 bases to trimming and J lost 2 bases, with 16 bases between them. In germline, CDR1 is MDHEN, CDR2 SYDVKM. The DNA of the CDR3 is TGTGCCAGCAGTTTTCCCCAGACAGAGCAGCAAGAGACCCAGTACTTC. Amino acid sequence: CASSFPQTEQQETQYF.

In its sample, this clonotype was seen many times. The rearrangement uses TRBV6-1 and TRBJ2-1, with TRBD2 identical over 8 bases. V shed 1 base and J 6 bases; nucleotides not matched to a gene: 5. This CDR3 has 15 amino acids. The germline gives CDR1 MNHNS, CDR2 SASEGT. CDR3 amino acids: CASSEGGSGTNEQFF. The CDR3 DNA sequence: TGTGCCAGCAGTGAAGGTGGTAGCGGGACCAATGAGCAGTTCTTC.

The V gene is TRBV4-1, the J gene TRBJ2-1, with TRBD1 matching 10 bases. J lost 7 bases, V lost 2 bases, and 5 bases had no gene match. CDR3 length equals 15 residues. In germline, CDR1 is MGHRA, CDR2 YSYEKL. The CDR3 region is CASSQPGQGPNEQFF. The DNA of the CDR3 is TGCGCCAGCAGCCAACCGGGACAGGGGCCTAATGAGCAGTTCTTC.

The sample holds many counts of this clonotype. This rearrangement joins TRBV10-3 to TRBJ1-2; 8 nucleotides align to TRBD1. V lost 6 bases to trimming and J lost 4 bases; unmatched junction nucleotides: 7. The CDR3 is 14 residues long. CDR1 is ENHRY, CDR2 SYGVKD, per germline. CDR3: CAIRQGGTSYGYTF. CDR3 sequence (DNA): TGTGCCATCAGACAGGGGGGCACGAGCTATGGCTACACCTTC.

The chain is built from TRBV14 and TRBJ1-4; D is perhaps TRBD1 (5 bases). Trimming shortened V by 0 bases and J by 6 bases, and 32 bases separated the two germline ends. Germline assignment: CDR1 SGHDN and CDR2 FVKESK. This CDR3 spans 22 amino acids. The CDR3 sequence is CASSQEVWSARVNKGHDEKLFF. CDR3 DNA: TGTGCCAGCAGCCAAGAGGTCTGGTCTGCCCGAGTAAACAAGGGGCACGATGAAAAACTGTTTTTT. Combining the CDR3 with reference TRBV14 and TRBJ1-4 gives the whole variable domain EAGVTQFPSHSVIEKGQTVTLRCDPISGHDNLYWYRRVMGKEIKFLLHFVKESKQDESGMPNNRFLAERTGGTYSTLKVQPAELEDSGVYFCASSQEVWSARVNKGHDEKLFFGSGTQLSVL.

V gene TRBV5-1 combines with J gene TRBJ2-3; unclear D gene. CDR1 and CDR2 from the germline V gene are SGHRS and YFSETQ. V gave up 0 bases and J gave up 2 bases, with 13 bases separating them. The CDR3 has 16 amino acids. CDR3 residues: CASSLGAHDFTDTQYF. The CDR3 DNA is TGCGCCAGCAGCTTGGGGGCTCATGATTTCACAGATACGCAGTATTTT.

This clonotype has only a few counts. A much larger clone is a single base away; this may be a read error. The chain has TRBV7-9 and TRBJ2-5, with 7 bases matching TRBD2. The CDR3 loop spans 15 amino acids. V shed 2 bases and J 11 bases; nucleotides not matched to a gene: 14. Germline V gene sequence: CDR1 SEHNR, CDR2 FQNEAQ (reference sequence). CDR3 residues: CASSLISGGGNEQYF. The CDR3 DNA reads TGTGCCAGCAGCTTAATCTCGGGAGGAGGTAATGAGCAGTACTTC.

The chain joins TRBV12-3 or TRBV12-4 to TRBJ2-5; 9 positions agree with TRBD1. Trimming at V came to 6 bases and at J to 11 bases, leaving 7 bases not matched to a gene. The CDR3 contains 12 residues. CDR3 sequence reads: CASRYRGPEQYF. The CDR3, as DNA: TGTGCCAGCAGATACAGGGGGCCGGAGCAGTACTTC.

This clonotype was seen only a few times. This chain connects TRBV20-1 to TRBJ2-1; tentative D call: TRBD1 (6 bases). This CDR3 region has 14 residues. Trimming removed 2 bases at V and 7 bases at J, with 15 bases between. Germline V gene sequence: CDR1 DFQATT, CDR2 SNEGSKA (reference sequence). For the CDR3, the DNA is TGCAGTGCTAGATCCCCCCAGGGGCCTAATGAGCAGTTCTTC. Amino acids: CSARSPQGPNEQFF.

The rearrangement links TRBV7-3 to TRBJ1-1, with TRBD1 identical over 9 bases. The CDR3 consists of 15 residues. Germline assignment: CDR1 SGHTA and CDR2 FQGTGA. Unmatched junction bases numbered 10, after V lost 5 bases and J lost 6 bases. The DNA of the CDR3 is TGTGCCAGCAGCGCACAAGGTGGGACAGGGTCTGAAGCTTTCTTT. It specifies CASSAQGGTGSEAFF.

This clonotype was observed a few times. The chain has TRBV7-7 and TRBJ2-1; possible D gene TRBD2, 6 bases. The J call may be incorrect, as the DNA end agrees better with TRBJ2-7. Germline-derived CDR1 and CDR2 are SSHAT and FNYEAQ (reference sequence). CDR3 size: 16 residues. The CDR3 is CASSLRAGSSYNEQYF. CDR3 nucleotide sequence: TGTGCCAGCAGTCTACGTGCGGGGAGCTCCTACAATGAGCAGTACTTC.